What follows describes a single TCR beta chain. This entry belongs to a study of patients and donors after allogeneic stem cell transplantation. TCRdb re-called the RT-PCR reads with MiXCR, one entry per CDR3 protein. The sample includes about a million distinct CDR3 sequences, 15% to 20% seen only once; the top ten take 5.5% to 6.5%. The receptor's source is a human donor who was either an allogeneic HSCT recipient or a stem cell or donor lymphocyte infusion donor (not recorded which). It is not recorded whose cells these are; they may come from a transplant donor. The sequenced sample consisted of blood, either unsorted or a sorted T cell fraction (not recorded which).

The CDR3 DNA sequence: TGCAGTGCTAGAGATAGGTGGCGGCTGCAAGAGACCCAGTACTTC. Amino acid sequence: CSARDRWRLQETQYF. V usage is TRBV20-1 and J usage is TRBJ2-5, with D unclear. Germline V lookup: CDR1 DFQATT, CDR2 SNEGSKA (reference sequence). This CDR3 is built from 15 residues. V was clipped by 0 bases and J by 2 bases, with 13 bases between them.